This T cell receptor (beta chain) was captured by sequencing in a study of identical twins. TCRdb redid the calling of the 5' RACE reads with MiXCR, one entry per CDR3 protein. The sample records 200,000 or so distinct CDR3 sequences, about a sixth being singletons. The CDR3 is 18 residues long. Germline-derived CDR1 and CDR2 are DFQATT and SNEGSKA (reference sequence). In regard to this clonotype: Its antigen is unknown. A read error may produce the germline difference seen at one junction end.

Whole-study results and caveats: Where beta out-of-frame sequences were concerned, excess twin sharing was weaker.

These data were likewise used in another study, on T cells expressing NK-cell markers. That paper notes: Researchers got TCR beta repertoires out of sorted CD3+CD56+NKG2C+, CD3+CD56+NKG2C- and CD3+CD56-NKG2C+ T cells. The leading position in the CD3+CD56-NKG2C+ fraction of four donors also went to these clonotypes.

Sequences were obtained from CD8+ T cells sorted from blood. This TCR came from a woman younger than 35 in good health. The rearrangement joins TRBV20-1 to TRBJ2-4, with a tentative D call TRBD1 (8 bases). The CDR3 nucleotides are TGCAGTGCTCAGCTGGGAGGGAGACAGGGGAATTCTGGAAACAGTCAGTACTTC. Protein: CSAQLGGRQGNSGNSQYF.